This T cell receptor (beta chain) was identified during a study of OX40 agonist ivuxolimab in advanced cancers. About the study as a whole: Ivuxolimab was an agonistic, fully human IgG2 monoclonal antibody directed against OX40 (CD134), a costimulatory receptor. Intravenous ivuxolimab was administered to patients every 2 weeks at six dose levels: 0.01, 0.1, 0.3, 1.5, 3 and 10 mg/kg. Among the 50 to 55 dose-escalation patients, some 19 had hepatocellular carcinoma, around 15 melanoma, 9 renal cell carcinoma and 9 head and neck cancer. In the dose-escalation cohort, 70% to 85% of patients were male, and the mean age was around 60 years, with a range of about 23 to 85. Patients were allowed to have had prior anti-PD-1, anti-PD-L1 or anti-CTLA-4 therapy, and about 40% of the dose-escalation patients had been treated with checkpoint inhibitors. Partial responses occurred in three dose-escalation patients: two with cutaneous melanoma and one with hepatocellular carcinoma. The point of sequencing TCRbeta in the periphery was to test whether ivuxolimab changed TCR sequence diversity and drove clonal T-cell expansion. The monotherapy dose-escalation portion (N = 52 patients) of the phase I ivuxolimab trial is reported in the paper. Paper-wide results and their limitations: In the 0.1-3.0 mg/kg groups, partial responders had among the lowest normalized peripheral clonal expansion, particularly in CD8+ T cells. Low levels of normalized T-cell clonal expansion were also seen in some patients who did not respond. Which antigens the clonally expanded peripheral T cells were specific for was not determined. At doses from 0.1 to 3.0 mg/kg, clonal expansion was seen in both CD4+ and CD8+ blood T cells between baseline and week 6. On average, CD8+ T cells showed more expanded clones than CD4+ T cells after ivuxolimab.

V and J are truncated by 9 bases and 3 bases respectively, leaving an intervening sequence of 8 bases. From its cysteine to its phenylalanine, the CDR3 spans 11 amino acids. Here the CDR3 DNA is all that survives: 33 bases in frame from base 1. From the germline V gene, CDR1 is WSHSY and CDR2 is SAAADI. Patients with a history of autoimmune disease or receiving systemic immunosuppression were excluded from the trial. Peripheral blood for TCR sequencing was collected from all dose cohorts at baseline, on cycle 4 day 1, and on cycle 7 day 1. Samples were obtained from an open-label, multicenter, first-in-human phase I dose-escalation trial of ivuxolimab. Adults with locally advanced or metastatic melanoma, renal cell carcinoma, hepatocellular carcinoma or head and neck squamous cell carcinoma were enrolled in the trial. CD4+ and CD8+ T cells were sorted separately from peripheral blood before TCR sequencing.

As for this clone: The antigen this receptor binds is unknown. No much larger clonotype is one base removed from it; base qualities were not supplied.

Genomic DNA was isolated from the sorted cells so that the TCRbeta CDR3 region could be sequenced. TCRbeta CDR3 regions were sequenced using the immunoSEQ Assay. TCRdb took this table from immuneACCESS and kept in-frame rearrangements with V and J called. Such tables lack part of the clones; where checked against another copy, unresolved V genes explain under half of the gap, and the rest is unexplained. The sample data list almost 80,000 clones, and 80% to 90% of these were observed just once. The top ten clones comprise around 25% of the sample. The rearrangement joined TRBV10-2 to TRBJ1-1, with the D gene uncertain. The sequencing used CD4+ or CD8+ T cells sorted from blood, collected in a trial of the OX40 agonist ivuxolimab. The source is an adult with an advanced solid tumor such as melanoma, head and neck, liver or kidney cancer. The CDR3 has the sequence CASTRDTEAFF. The DNA sequence is TGCGCCAGTACCAGAGACACTGAAGCTTTCTTT.